The rows below give T cell receptor beta chains drawn from one sample of a study of blood T cell repertoires in COVID-19. Assay used: immunoSEQ multiplex PCR; TCRdb lists only in-frame clones, some missing. Here the sample spans 250,000 to 350,000 clones, around 87% being singletons. The sequenced sample was peripheral blood. All receptors come from a woman between 50 and 59 years old who had recovered from COVID-19. The CDR3 runs from the conserved cysteine through the conserved F or W. A D gene is named only where the DNA matches it firmly. The size of a clone is reported for some rows only, either as once, few or many, or as a class for expanded clones.

TRBJ2-2 - TRBV7-2 TRBD2 TGTGCCAGCAGCTTAGGACGAGCGGGAGCGAACACCGGGGAGCTGTTTTTT CASSLGRAGANTGELFF
TRBJ1-1 - TRBV19 - TGTGCCAGTAGTCCTGGACAGATACACACTGAAGCTTTCTTT CASSPGQIHTEAFF
TRBJ1-1 - TRBV6-5 - TGTGCCAGCACCCACCGGGACAAGGGGAAAGCTTTCTTT CASTHRDKGKAFF
TRBJ2-2 - TRBV29-1 TRBD1 TGCAGCGCTTCTTACGGGACAGGGGACACCGGGGAGCTGTTTTTT CSASYGTGDTGELFF
TRBJ2-1 - TRBV9 - TGTGCCAGCAGCGTAGATGGGACAAACAGATATGAGCAGTTCTTC CASSVDGTNRYEQFF
TRBJ1-4 - TRBV28 - TGTGCCAGCAACCGACAGTTGATTAATGAAAAACTGTTTTTT CASNRQLINEKLFF
TRBJ2-7 - TRBV6-1 TRBD1 TGTGCCAGCAGTGGTTTGGACAGGGCGTTCTCCTACGAGCAGTACTTC CASSGLDRAFSYEQYF
TRBJ1-5 - TRBV23-1 TRBD1 TGCGCCAGCAGTCAATTCCCCCCGGGACAGGTAACTTGCAGGGATCAGCCCCAGCATTTT CASSQFPPGQVTCRDQPQHF
TRBJ1-1 - TRBV25-1 - TGTGCCAGCAGTGGTGGTCTGAGTGTGAACACTGAAGCTTTCTTT CASSGGLSVNTEAFF
TRBJ2-7 once TRBV7-8 TRBD1 TGTGCCAGCTCTTCCTTGGACAGGGGTATTTACGAGCAGTACTTC CASSSLDRGIYEQYF
TRBJ2-4 - TRBV7-6 TRBD1 TGTGCCAGCAGCTTAGGCACAGGGGTCAAAAACATTCAGTACTTC CASSLGTGVKNIQYF
TRBJ2-7 - TRBV6-2/TRBV6-3 TRBD2 TGTGCCAGCAGTTACTTGGGCGCGGGAGTCGGCGACGAGCAGTACTTC CASSYLGAGVGDEQYF
TRBJ2-1 - TRBV25-1 - TGTGCCAGCAGTGAATTATGGGGCGAGCAGTTCTTC CASSELWGEQFF
TRBJ2-3 once TRBV7-9 - TGTGCCAGCAGCTTAGCTGGCAACACAGATACGCAGTATTTT CASSLAGNTDTQYF